These 5 T cell receptor beta chains were all obtained from the same sample, sequenced in a study of cytomegalovirus exposure and HLA in healthy donors. It was with 60 Vbeta and 13 Jbeta primers that the PCR ran. Using immunoSEQ multiplex PCR, the repertoire was profiled, and TCRdb retains in-frame clones only, with some absent. The data show about 110,000 clones, with more than 60% seen just once and around 3.4% held by the top ten. Sequencing input: PBMCs. These receptors originate from a man in his sixties in good health and CMV-seronegative.

DNA of the CDR3: TGTGCCAGCAGTCGGGCCTTAAAGGGGTACCAAGAGACCCAGTACTTC. This codes for CASSRALKGYQETQYF. This chain joins TRBV7-6 and TRBJ2-5, with a possible D match to TRBD1 (5 bases). This CDR3 has 16 amino acids. From germline, CDR1 is SGHVS and CDR2 FNYEAQ. V shed 6 bases and J shed 0 bases, with 17 bases lying between them.

This clone has a single count. The chain joins TRBV15 to TRBJ2-1, with D perhaps TRBD1 (5 bases). Germline lookup yields CDR1 LNHNV and CDR2 YYDKDF (reference sequence). Trimming removed 5 bases from V and 4 bases from J, with 24 bases in between. The CDR3 runs to 18 residues. The CDR3: CATSSRGQDLGDYNEQFF. DNA of the CDR3: TGTGCCACCAGCTCCCGAGGACAAGACTTAGGGGATTACAATGAGCAGTTCTTC.

The chain carries TRBV5-1 and TRBJ1-1; D is ambiguous. The V end lost 3 bases, the J end lost 4 bases, and 13 bases lay between the germline ends. CDR1 is SGHRS, CDR2 YFSETQ, per germline. This CDR3 spans 14 amino acids. The CDR3 DNA is TGCGCCAGCAGCTCGGGGTCCGGCGGCACTGAAGCTTTCTTT. This codes for CASSSGSGGTEAFF.

The chain employs TRBV6-5 and TRBJ1-2, with 8 bases aligning to TRBD1. The CDR3 consists of 15 residues. The germline CDR1 and CDR2 sequences are MNHEY and SVGAGI. V shed 4 bases, J shed 2 bases, and the junction held 6 bases outside the gene matches. The CDR3 region is CASSLDRVSNYGYTF. As DNA, the CDR3 is TGTGCCAGCAGTTTGGACAGGGTCAGCAACTATGGCTACACCTTC.

J is TRBJ2-5 and V is TRBV28; 10 nucleotides line up with TRBD1. The CDR3 extends over 16 amino acids. Germline V gene lookup returns CDR1 MDHEN and CDR2 SYDVKM. V shed 5 bases, J shed 5 bases, and the junction held 11 bases outside the gene matches. CDR3 DNA sequence: TGTGCCAGCAGTCCCCCCCCGGGACAGGGGACGGAGACCCAGTACTTC. Protein product: CASSPPPGQGTETQYF.